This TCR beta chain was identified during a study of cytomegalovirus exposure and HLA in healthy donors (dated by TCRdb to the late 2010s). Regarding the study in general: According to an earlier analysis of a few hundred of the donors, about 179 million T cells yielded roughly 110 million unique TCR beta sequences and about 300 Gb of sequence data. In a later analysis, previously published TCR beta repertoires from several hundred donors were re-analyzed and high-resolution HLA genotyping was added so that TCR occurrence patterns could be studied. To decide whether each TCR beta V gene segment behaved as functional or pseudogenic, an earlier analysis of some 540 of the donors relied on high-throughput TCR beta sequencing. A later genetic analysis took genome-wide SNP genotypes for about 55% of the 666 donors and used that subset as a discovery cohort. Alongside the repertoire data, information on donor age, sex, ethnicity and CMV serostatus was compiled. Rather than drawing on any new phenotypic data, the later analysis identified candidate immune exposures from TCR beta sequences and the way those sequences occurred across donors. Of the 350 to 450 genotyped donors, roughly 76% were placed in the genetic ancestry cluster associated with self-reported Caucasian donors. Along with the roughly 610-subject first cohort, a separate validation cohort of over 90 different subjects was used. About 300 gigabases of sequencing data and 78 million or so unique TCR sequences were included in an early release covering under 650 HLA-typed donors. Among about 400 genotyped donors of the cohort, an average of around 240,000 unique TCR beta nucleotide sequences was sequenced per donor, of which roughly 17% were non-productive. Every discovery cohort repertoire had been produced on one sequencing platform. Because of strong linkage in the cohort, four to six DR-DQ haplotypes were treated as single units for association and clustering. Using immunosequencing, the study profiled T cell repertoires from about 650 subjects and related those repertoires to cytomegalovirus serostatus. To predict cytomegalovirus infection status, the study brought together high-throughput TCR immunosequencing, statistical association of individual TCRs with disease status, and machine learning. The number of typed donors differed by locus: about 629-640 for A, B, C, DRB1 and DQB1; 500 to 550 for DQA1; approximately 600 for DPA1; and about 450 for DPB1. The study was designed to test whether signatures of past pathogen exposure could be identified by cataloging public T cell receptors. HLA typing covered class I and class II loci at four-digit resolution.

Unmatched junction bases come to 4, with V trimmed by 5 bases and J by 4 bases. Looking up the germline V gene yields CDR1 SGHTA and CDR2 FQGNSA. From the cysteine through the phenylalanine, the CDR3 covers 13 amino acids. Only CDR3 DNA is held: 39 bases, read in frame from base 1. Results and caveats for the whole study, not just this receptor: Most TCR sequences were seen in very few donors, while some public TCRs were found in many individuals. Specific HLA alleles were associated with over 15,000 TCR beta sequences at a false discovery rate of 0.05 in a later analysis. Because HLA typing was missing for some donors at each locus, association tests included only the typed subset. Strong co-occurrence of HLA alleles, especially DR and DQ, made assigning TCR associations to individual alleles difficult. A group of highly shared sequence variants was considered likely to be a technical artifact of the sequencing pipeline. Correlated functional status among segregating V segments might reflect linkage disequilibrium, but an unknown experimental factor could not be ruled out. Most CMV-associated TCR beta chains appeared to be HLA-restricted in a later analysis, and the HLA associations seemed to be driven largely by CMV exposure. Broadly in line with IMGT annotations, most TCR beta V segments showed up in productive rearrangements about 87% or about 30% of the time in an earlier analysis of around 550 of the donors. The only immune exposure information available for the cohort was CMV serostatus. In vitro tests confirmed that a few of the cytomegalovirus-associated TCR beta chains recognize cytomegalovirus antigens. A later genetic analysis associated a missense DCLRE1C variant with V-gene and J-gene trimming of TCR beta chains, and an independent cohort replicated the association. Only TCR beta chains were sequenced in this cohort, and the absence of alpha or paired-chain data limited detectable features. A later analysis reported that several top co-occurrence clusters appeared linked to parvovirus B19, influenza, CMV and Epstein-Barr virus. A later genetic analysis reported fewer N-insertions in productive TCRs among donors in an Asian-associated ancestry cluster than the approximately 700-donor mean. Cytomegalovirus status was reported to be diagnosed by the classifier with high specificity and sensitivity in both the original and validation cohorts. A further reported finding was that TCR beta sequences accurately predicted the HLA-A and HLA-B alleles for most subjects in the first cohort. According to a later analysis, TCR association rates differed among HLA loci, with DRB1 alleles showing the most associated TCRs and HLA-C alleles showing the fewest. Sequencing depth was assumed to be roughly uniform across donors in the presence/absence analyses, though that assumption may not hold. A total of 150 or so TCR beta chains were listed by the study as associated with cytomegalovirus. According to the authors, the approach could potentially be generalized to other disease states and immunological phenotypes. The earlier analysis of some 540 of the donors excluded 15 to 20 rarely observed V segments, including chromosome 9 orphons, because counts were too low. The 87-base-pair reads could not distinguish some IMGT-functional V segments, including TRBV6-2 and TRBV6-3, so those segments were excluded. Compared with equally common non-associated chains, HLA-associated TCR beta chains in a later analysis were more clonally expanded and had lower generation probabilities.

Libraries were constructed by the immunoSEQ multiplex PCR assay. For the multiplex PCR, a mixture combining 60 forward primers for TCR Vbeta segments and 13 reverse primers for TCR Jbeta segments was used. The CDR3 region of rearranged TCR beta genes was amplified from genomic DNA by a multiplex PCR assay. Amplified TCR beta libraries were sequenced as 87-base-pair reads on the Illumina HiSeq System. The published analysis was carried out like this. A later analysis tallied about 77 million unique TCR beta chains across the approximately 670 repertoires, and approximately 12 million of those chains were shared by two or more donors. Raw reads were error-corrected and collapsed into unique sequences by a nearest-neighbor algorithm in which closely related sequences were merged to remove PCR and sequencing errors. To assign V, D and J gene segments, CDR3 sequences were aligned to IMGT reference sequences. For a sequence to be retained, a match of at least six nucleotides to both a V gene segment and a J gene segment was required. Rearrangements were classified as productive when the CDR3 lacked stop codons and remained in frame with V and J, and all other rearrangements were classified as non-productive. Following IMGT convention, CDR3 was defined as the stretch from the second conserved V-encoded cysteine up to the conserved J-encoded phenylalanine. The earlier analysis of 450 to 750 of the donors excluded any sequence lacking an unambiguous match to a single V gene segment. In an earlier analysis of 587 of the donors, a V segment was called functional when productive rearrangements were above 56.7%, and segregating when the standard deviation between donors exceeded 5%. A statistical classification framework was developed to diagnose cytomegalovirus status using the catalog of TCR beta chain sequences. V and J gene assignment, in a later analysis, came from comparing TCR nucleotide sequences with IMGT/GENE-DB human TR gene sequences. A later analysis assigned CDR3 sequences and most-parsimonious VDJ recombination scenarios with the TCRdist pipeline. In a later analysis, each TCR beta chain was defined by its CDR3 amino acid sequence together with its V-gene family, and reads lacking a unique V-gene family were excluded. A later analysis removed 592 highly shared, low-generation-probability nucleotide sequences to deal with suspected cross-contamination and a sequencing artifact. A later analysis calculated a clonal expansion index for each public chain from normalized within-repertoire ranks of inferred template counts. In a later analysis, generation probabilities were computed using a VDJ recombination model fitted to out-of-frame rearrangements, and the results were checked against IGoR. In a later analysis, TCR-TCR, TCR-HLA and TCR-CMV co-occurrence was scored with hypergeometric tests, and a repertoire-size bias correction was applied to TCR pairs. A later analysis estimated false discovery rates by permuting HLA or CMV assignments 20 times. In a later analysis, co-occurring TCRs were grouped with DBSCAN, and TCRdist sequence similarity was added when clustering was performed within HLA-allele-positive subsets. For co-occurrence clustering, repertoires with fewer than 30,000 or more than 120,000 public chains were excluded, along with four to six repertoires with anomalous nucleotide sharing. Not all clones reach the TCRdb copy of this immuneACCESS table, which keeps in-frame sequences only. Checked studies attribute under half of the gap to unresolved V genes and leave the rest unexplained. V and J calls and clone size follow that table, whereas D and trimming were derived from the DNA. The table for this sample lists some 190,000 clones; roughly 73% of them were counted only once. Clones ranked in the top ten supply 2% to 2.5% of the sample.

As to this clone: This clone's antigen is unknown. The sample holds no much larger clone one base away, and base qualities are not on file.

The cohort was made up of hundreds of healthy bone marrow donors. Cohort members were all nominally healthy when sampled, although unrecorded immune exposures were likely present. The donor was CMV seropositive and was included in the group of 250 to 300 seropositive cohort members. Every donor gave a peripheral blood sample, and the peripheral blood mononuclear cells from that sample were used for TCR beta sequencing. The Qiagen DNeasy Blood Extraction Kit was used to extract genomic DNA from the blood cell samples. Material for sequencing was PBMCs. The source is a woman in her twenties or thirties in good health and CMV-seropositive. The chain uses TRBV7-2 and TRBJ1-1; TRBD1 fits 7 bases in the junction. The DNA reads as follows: TGTGCCAGCAGCCGACAGGGTGGCACTGAAGCTTTCTTT. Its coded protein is CASSRQGGTEAFF.